This T cell receptor beta chain was sequenced during a study of T cells in Graves' hyperthyroidism and ophthalmopathy. Overall study: Blood from the periphery was taken at initial diagnosis, before any treatment.

RNA transcripts were the template for amplifying TCR beta CDR3 regions. First-round RT-PCR with HTBI primers amplified the TCR CDR3 region. Via MiXCR, TCRdb re-called the multiplex PCR reads, giving one row per CDR3 protein. Of approximately 870,000 distinct CDR3 sequences in the sample, 38% were seen once. The ends were cut back, 4 bases at V and 4 bases at J, with 6 bases in the middle. CDR1 and CDR2 from the germline V gene are KGHDR and SFDVKD. The CDR3 sequence is 12 residues long. Whole-study findings and limits: In the blood, most expanded thyroid clonotypes above 0.001 appeared as well. Ophthalmopathy was told apart from stable hyperthyroidism by a 13 V-J model.

Hyperthyroidism had been newly diagnosed in patients aged 18 to 65, and its duration was under 2 months. At least ten counts were recorded for this clonotype. Antigen: not known. Sequenced: blood. This sequence joins TRBV24-1 and TRBJ1-1; D not certain. The TCR originated in a man aged 18 to 30 with Graves' hyperthyroidism. CDR3 protein: CATSDRFTEAFF. The CDR3, as DNA: TGTGCCACCAGTGACCGATTCACTGAAGCTTTCTTT.